This T cell receptor (beta chain) was captured in a study of T-cell memory formation after mild COVID-19. Overall study results and limits: Pre-infection memory showed some responding clones, and this suggested that cross-reactive memory joined.

TCRdb recomputed calls from the 5' RACE reads with MiXCR, one row per CDR3 protein. Among 200,000 to 300,000 distinct CDR3 sequences listed, 15% to 20% were seen once. Concerning this clonotype: The antigen is not known.

CDR1 MDHEN and CDR2 SYDVKM come from the germline V gene. The germline V and J ends were trimmed by 8 bases and 7 bases, with 18 bases remaining between them. The CDR3 runs to 14 residues. The source is a man between 18 and 35 years old who had mild COVID-19 (a few samples of this study predate the infection). Cell type and time point are not known. Sequencing was performed on PBMCs or a T cell subset sorted from them (not recorded which). The rearrangement joins TRBV28 to TRBJ2-1; tentatively, D is TRBD2 (7 bases). The CDR3 region is CASHSGDNPNEQFF. The DNA of the CDR3 is TGTGCCAGCCACAGCGGGGACAACCCAAATGAGCAGTTCTTC.